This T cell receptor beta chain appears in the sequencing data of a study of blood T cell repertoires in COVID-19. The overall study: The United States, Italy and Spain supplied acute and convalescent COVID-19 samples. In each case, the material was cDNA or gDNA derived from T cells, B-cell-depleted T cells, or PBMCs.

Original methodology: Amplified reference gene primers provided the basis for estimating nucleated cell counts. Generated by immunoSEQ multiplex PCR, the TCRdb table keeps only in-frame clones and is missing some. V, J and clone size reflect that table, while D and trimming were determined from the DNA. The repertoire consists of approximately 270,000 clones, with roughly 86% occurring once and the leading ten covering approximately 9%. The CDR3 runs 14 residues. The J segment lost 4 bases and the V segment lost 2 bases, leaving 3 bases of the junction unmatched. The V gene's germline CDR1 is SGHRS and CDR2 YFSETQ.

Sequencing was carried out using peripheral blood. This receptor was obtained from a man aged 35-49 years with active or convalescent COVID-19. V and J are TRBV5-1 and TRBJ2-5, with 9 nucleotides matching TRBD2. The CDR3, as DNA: TGCGCCAGCAGCTTAATACTAGCGGGAGAGACCCAGTACTTC. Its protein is CASSLILAGETQYF.